This TCR beta chain was recorded in a study of pediatric ulcerative colitis. One to two pinch biopsies were taken from the rectum during colonoscopy. CDR1 is MDHEN and CDR2 is SYDVKM in the germline V gene. The V and J ends lost 6 bases and 5 bases respectively, with 11 bases between them. The CDR3 is 13 residues long. Using immunoSEQ multiplex PCR, the repertoire was profiled, and TCRdb retains in-frame clones only, with some absent. The sample carries about 36,000 clones, 55% to 85% recorded once. The material sequenced was gut tissue. The receptor was isolated from a boy younger than 18 with moderate ulcerative colitis. The chain carries TRBV28 and TRBJ1-5, with D perhaps TRBD1 (6 bases). The CDR3 here is CASRRGAYQPQHF. As DNA, the CDR3 is TGTGCCAGCAGGCGGGGGGCTTATCAGCCCCAGCATTTT.